This T cell receptor (beta chain) was observed in a study of blood T cells in healthy people across ages. Whole-study findings and limits: Aged donors had fewer naive CD4+ cells and lower diversity than long-lived donors. Expanded clonotype shifts may have been confounded, as the donors had an unknown CMV status.

The second PCR ran roughly 7 to 12 cycles with a sample-barcoded 5' primer and J-beta primers. TCRdb used MiXCR to reprocess the 5' RACE reads, holding one entry per CDR3 protein. Of 590,000 or so distinct CDR3 sequences in the sample, about 30% were seen once. Healthy Caucasians from Russia aged roughly 6 to 95 served as donors. Isolating PBMCs gave at least 6 million of these cells per sample. J was trimmed by 2 bases and V by 6 bases; bases with no gene match: 7. The CDR3 has 15 residues. Note on this clonotype: Its antigen is not identified.

The sequenced sample was blood. This TCR was sampled from an elderly woman in good health. The chain employs TRBV12-3 or TRBV12-4 and TRBJ2-7; TRBD1 agrees at 10 bases. DNA of the CDR3: TGTGCCAGCAGACAGTGGGGACAGGGGACCTACGAGCAGTACTTC. Its protein is CASRQWGQGTYEQYF.